This TCR beta chain originates from a study of CD8 T cells in Susac syndrome. Germline V CDR1 and CDR2: SQVTM, ANQGSEA. Trimming shortened V by 4 bases and J by 2 bases, and 17 bases separated the two germline ends. There are 15 residues in the CDR3. Study-wide results and limits: The study recognized that its TCR sequencing and HLA analysis covered a relatively small number of individuals.

A remark on this clonotype: The antigen remains unidentified.

Sequencing targeted TCR beta in blood CD8+ and CD4+ T cells. About 0.5 to 1 ug RNA was reverse transcribed with random hexamers. Amplification of TCR beta CDR3 was carried out by immunoSEQ multiplex PCR, which covered 54 Vbeta and 13 Jbeta segments. Each CDR3 protein gets one entry after TCRdb re-called the immunoSEQ multiplex PCR reads with MiXCR. The sample has more than 65,000 distinct CDR3 sequences; around 95% are singletons. The genes are TRBV29-1 and TRBJ2-5; no firm D call. Sequenced material: CD8+ T cells from PBMCs. The source of this sequence is a human donor in good health. This chain's CDR3 is CSVANHPSPQETQYF. The CDR3 DNA is TGCAGCGTTGCGAATCATCCCTCCCCGCAAGAGACCCAGTACTTC.